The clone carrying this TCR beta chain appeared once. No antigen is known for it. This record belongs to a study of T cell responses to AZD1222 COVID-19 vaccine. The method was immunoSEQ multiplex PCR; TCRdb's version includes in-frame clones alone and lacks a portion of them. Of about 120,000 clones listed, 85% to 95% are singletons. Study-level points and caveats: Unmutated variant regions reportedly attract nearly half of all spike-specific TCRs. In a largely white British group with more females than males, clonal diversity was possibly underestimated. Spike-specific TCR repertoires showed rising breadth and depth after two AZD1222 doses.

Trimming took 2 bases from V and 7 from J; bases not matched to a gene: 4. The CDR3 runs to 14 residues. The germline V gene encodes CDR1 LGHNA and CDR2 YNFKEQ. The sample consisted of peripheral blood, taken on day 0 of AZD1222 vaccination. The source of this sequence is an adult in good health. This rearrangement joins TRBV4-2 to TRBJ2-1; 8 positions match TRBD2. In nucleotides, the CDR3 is TGTGCCAGCAGCCAACCGGGACTAGGGAATGAGCAGTTCTTC. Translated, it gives CASSQPGLGNEQFF.